The 10 T cell receptor beta chains reported below all come from one sample, sequenced in a study of siplizumab effects on memory and regulatory T cells. Repertoires were generated with immunoSEQ multiplex PCR, while TCRdb's copy carries only in-frame clones and drops some. Among 40,000 to 45,000 clones listed, approximately 88% were seen once. Material for sequencing was naive CD4+ T cells sorted from blood. These receptors all come from a human donor in good health.

J is TRBJ2-1 and V is TRBV7-9, with a possible D match to TRBD1 (5 bases). The CDR3 is 15 amino acids. V lost 7 bases, J lost 8 bases, and 21 bases lay in between. Germline V gene sequence: CDR1 SEHNR, CDR2 FQNEAQ (reference sequence). The CDR3 coding sequence is TGTGCCAGCAAGAGGCAGGGCCCTTTAAGGCATGAGCAGTTCTTC. Residues: CASKRQGPLRHEQFF.

J is TRBJ2-5 and V is TRBV5-1, with unresolved D. Germline assignment: CDR1 SGHRS and CDR2 YFSETQ. Trimming removed 0 bases at V and 1 base at J, with 10 bases between. The CDR3 contains 15 residues. The CDR3 spells CASSLAGSTQETQYF. The CDR3 bases are TGCGCCAGCAGCTTGGCCGGATCCACCCAAGAGACCCAGTACTTC.

This clone was recorded only once. The chain couples TRBV5-1 to TRBJ1-5; the D is unclear. There are 14 residues in the CDR3. V was cut by 0 bases and J by 0 bases, with 4 bases left in between. CDR1 is SGHRS and CDR2 is YFSETQ in the germline V gene. In DNA, the CDR3 is TGCGCCAGCAGCTTGGACGGTAGCAATCAGCCCCAGCATTTT. This translates into CASSLDGSNQPQHF.

V gene TRBV11-2 combines with J gene TRBJ2-5; tentative D call: TRBD2 (5 bases). Germline V gives CDR1 SGHAT, CDR2 FQNNGV. The CDR3 consists of 14 residues. With 5 bases removed from V and 3 bases from J, the gap between germline ends came to 13 bases. The CDR3 bases are TGTGCCAGCAGCCGAGGGCAGGCGAAAGAGACCCAGTACTTC. It yields the protein CASSRGQAKETQYF.

This clone was detected only a few times. The chain joins TRBV10-3 to TRBJ1-5; D remains unclear. Germline lookup yields CDR1 ENHRY and CDR2 SYGVKD. Trimming took 4 bases from V and 4 from J, leaving 5 bases between them. This CDR3 is 12 amino acids long. The CDR3 loop is CAISAGNQPQHF. CDR3 bases: TGTGCCATCAGTGCGGGGAATCAGCCCCAGCATTTT.

The chain is built from TRBV19 and TRBJ2-7; D perhaps matches TRBD2 (5 bases). Trimming cost V 5 bases and J 2 bases, with 16 bases left between them. The CDR3 is made up of 15 amino acids. Germline V gives CDR1 LNHDA, CDR2 SQIVND (reference sequence). The CDR3: CASSGISAPTYEQYF. The DNA of the CDR3 is TGTGCCAGTAGTGGGATTAGCGCTCCTACCTACGAGCAGTACTTC.

The V call is TRBV30, the J call TRBJ2-1; 9 bases match TRBD2. CDR1 and CDR2 from the germline V gene are GTSNPN and SVGIG (reference sequence). V was pared by 0 bases and J by 7 bases, with 19 bases of the junction left unmatched. The length of the CDR3 is 19 residues. The CDR3 sequence is CAWSVRRLASGTGVNEQFF. The CDR3 DNA sequence: TGTGCCTGGAGTGTACGGCGTCTGGCTAGCGGGACGGGGGTGAATGAGCAGTTCTTC.

V is TRBV9 and J is TRBJ1-2, with 9 bases that match TRBD1. Germline trimming cut 3 bases from V and 5 bases from J; bases unmatched to any gene: 5. CDR3 length equals 14 residues. Germline-derived CDR1 and CDR2 are SGDLS and YYNGEE. The chain's CDR3 is CASSEGTGQYGYTF. The CDR3 DNA is TGTGCCAGCAGCGAAGGGACAGGGCAGTATGGCTACACCTTC.

The chain couples TRBV18 to TRBJ2-3; no clear D gene. CDR3 length: 15 amino acids. V lost 6 bases and J lost 4, with 17 bases in between. Germline CDR1 is KGHSH and CDR2 is LQKENI. The CDR3, as DNA: TGTGCCAGCTCTTTCCAGGCTTTGGGTTCAGATACGCAGTATTTT. It codes for CASSFQALGSDTQYF.

V usage is TRBV7-9 and J usage is TRBJ1-2; the D gene is possibly TRBD1 (6 bases). V gave up 1 base and J gave up 3 bases, with 15 bases separating them. Germline assignment: CDR1 SEHNR and CDR2 FQNEAQ (reference sequence). The CDR3 has 16 residues. The CDR3 nucleotides read TGTGCCAGCAGCTTAGGTCGGACAGCCTTCGACTATGGCTACACCTTC. Encoded protein: CASSLGRTAFDYGYTF. The whole variable domain, filled in from reference TRBV7-9 and TRBJ1-2, reads DTGVSQNPRHKITKRGQNVTFRCDPISEHNRLYWYRQTLGQGPEFLTYFQNEAQLEKSRLLSDRFSAERPKGSFSTLEIQRTEQGDSAMYLCASSLGRTAFDYGYTFGSGTRLTVV.